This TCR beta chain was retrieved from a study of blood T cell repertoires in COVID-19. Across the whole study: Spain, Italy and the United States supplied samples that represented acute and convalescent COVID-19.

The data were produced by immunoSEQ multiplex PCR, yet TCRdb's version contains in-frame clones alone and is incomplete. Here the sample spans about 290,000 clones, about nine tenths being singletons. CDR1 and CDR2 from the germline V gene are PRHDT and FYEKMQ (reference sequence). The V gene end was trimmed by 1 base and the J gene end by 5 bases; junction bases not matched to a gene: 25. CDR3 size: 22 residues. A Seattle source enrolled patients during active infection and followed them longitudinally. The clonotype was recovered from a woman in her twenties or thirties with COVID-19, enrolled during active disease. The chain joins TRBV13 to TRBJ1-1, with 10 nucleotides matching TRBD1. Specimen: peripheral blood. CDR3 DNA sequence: TGTGCCAGCAGCTTAGCCCTCCCCTACGGGGGGGGATACGACAGGGGGCGAACTGAAGCTTTCTTT. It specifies CASSLALPYGGGYDRGRTEAFF.